The rows below give T cell receptor beta chains drawn from one sample of a study of human T cells and chemical hapten exposure. TCRdb independently ran MiXCR on the RACE reads; one entry per CDR3 protein. The sample records 110,000 to 150,000 distinct CDR3 sequences, approximately 12% being singletons. The material was whole blood, obtained in connection with sensitization to the hapten diphenylcyclopropenone (DPC). Receptors originate from a woman aged 45-60 years with alopecia areata. Some clones in this sample may be carry-over from other donors' samples. The CDR3 runs from the conserved cysteine through the conserved F or W. Each record gives: clone size, V gene, J gene, D gene, CDR3 protein, CDR3 DNA. D genes are given only for firm matches. Clone size is stated in some rows and not others, as once, few, many or a class when expanded.

-	TRBV12-3/TRBV12-4	TRBJ2-1	TRBD2	CASSFGLAGVNEQFF	TGTGCCAGCAGTTTCGGGCTAGCGGGAGTAAATGAGCAGTTCTTC
-	TRBV4-2	TRBJ1-1	-	CASSQDRREAFF	TGTGCCAGCAGCCAAGACCGTCGGGAAGCTTTCTTT
many	TRBV27	TRBJ2-7	TRBD1	CASSLRRTGTYEQYF	TGTGCCAGCAGTTTAAGACGGACAGGGACCTACGAGCAGTACTTC
few	TRBV29-1	TRBJ2-1	-	CSGGSYNEQFF	TGCAGCGGGGGGTCCTACAATGAGCAGTTCTTC
-	TRBV7-2	TRBJ2-7	-	CASSSLGTYEQYF	TGTGCCAGCAGCTCCCTGGGAACCTACGAGCAGTACTTC
few	TRBV25-1	TRBJ2-7	-	CASSDPGTPMGEQYF	TGTGCCAGCAGTGACCCCGGGACCCCGATGGGGGAGCAGTACTTC
few	TRBV11-2	TRBJ2-5	-	CASSPQPGETQYF	TGTGCCAGCAGCCCACAACCAGGAGAGACCCAGTACTTC
few	TRBV5-1	TRBJ2-1	-	CASRTGANAYNEQFF	TGCGCCAGCAGGACGGGAGCTAACGCCTACAATGAGCAGTTCTTC
-	TRBV29-1	TRBJ2-1	TRBD2	CSGRGAGGEQFF	TGCAGCGGTCGCGGAGCGGGAGGTGAGCAGTTCTTC
few	TRBV28	TRBJ1-2	TRBD1	CASKGGPYGYTF	TGTGCCAGCAAAGGGGGCCCCTATGGCTACACCTTC
few	TRBV5-1	TRBJ2-1	TRBD2	CASSLSLAGGPREQFF	TGCGCCAGCAGCTTGAGTCTAGCGGGAGGGCCAAGGGAGCAGTTCTTC
-	TRBV4-2	TRBJ1-2	-	CASSQEGGSNYGYTF	TGTGCCAGCAGCCAAGAAGGCGGATCTAACTATGGCTACACCTTC
few	TRBV7-9	TRBJ2-7	TRBD1	CASSFAGGKVREQYF	TGTGCCAGCAGCTTCGCAGGGGGCAAGGTGAGGGAGCAGTACTTC
many	TRBV5-1	TRBJ2-7	TRBD1	CASSFLRGQGFSYEQYF	TGCGCCAGCAGCTTCCTTCGCGGACAGGGGTTCTCCTACGAGCAGTACTTC
few	TRBV12-3/TRBV12-4	TRBJ2-1	-	CASSGVWGNNEQFF	TGTGCCAGCAGCGGGGTGTGGGGGAACAATGAGCAGTTCTTC
few	TRBV29-1	TRBJ1-1	-	CSATTVNTEAFF	TGCAGCGCGACAACAGTTAACACTGAAGCTTTCTTT
many	TRBV6-1	TRBJ2-1	-	CASSERRVGDPGFNEQFF	TGTGCCAGCAGTGAACGGAGGGTTGGGGACCCGGGATTCAATGAGCAGTTCTTC
few	TRBV19	TRBJ2-1	TRBD1	CASTVGQGSYNEQFF	TGTGCCAGTACCGTGGGACAGGGCTCCTACAATGAGCAGTTCTTC
many	TRBV28	TRBJ2-7	-	CASSFDVTVNYDEQYF	TGTGCCAGCAGTTTTGATGTTACAGTTAACTATGACGAGCAGTACTTC
many	TRBV6-2/TRBV6-3	TRBJ2-3	-	CASRKIGADSTDTQYF	TGTGCCAGCAGGAAAATTGGCGCCGATAGCACAGATACGCAGTATTTT
-	TRBV6-5	TRBJ2-1	-	CASSYSAGTLPYNEQFF	TGTGCCAGCAGTTACTCCGCCGGGACACTGCCCTACAATGAGCAGTTCTTC
-	TRBV11-2	TRBJ2-1	-	CASSLEGSYNEQFF	TGTGCCAGCAGCTTAGAGGGGTCCTACAATGAGCAGTTCTTC
many	TRBV29-1	TRBJ2-7	-	CSVAQGPYEQYF	TGCAGCGTTGCACAGGGACCCTACGAGCAGTACTTC
many	TRBV2	TRBJ2-7	-	CASRGYYEQYF	TGTGCCAGCAGGGGATACTACGAGCAGTACTTC